The source of this T cell receptor (beta chain) is a study of early T cells in non-severe SARS-CoV-2 infection. TCRdb re-called the 5' RACE reads with MiXCR, one entry per CDR3 protein. The sample contains about 79,000 distinct CDR3 sequences, around 13% of which appear only once. The V gene's germline CDR1 is SGHRS and CDR2 YFSETQ. With V trimmed by 2 bases and J by 0 bases, 4 bases remained unmatched. The CDR3 has 15 residues. The receptor was isolated from an adult who was a healthcare worker with PCR-confirmed SARS-CoV-2 infection or an uninfected control (not recorded which). The material sequenced was whole blood. V gene TRBV5-1 combines with J gene TRBJ1-1, with 7 bases identical to TRBD1. The CDR3 loop reads CASSFMTGMNTEAFF. CDR3 nucleotide sequence: TGCGCCAGCAGCTTTATGACAGGGATGAACACTGAAGCTTTCTTT. Variable domain in full (rest from reference TRBV5-1 and TRBJ1-1): KAGVTQTPRYLIKTRGQQVTLSCSPISGHRSVSWYQQTPGQGLQFLFEYFSETQRNKGNFPGRFSGRQFSNSRSEMNVSTLELGDSALYLCASSFMTGMNTEAFFGQGTRLTVV.